Detailed here is one TCR beta chain. The data are from a study of T cells expressing NK-cell markers. Turning to the study itself: Underlying the TCR beta repertoires were sorted CD3+CD56+NKG2C+, CD3+CD56+NKG2C- and CD3+CD56-NKG2C+ T cells.

cDNA encoding TCR beta was synthesized via 5'RACE template switching incorporating UMIs. TCRdb derives one entry per CDR3 protein from the 5' RACE reads, leaving out DNA. Seen in this sample are roughly 180,000 distinct CDR3 sequences; the ten most common clones hold 15% to 20%. Sequenced material: blood T cells: a sorted CD56 or NKG2C T cell subset, CD4+ or CD8+ T cells, or bulk PBMC T cells (not recorded which). The sequence derives from a woman between 18 and 75 years old in good health.

CDR3 residues: CASSTGTDVEKLFF. The chain couples TRBV5-1 to TRBJ1-4; the TCRdb D gene call, TRBD1, has no DNA to confirm it. The CDR3 has 14 amino acids. CDR1 and CDR2 from the germline V gene are SGHRS and YFSETQ.